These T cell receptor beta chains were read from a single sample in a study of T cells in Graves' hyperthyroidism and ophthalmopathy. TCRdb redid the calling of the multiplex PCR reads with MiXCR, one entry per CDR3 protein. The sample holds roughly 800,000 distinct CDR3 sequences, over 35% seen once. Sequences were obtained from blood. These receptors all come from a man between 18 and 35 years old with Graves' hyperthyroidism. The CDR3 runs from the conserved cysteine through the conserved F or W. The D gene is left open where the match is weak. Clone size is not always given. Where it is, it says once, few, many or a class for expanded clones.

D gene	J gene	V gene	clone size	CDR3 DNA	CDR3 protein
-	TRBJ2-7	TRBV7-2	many	TGTGCCAGCAGCTTAGACTCGGGTGGATCCTACGAGCAGTACTTC	CASSLDSGGSYEQYF
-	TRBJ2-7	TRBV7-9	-	TGTGCCAGCACCCCCCCTGGGGGGCTCGAGCAGTACTTC	CASTPPGGLEQYF
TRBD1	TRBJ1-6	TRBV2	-	TGTGCCAGCAGTTCTCCCGACAGGGTCAATTCACCCCTCCACTTT	CASSSPDRVNSPLHF
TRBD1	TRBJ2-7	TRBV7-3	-	TGTGCCAGCAGCCTAGAGACAGGGGGCGACTATGAGCAGTACTTC	CASSLETGGDYEQYF
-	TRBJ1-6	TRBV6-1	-	TGTGCCAGCAGTTACTCGAATGTCTGGGAGCGGGGTGGTTCACCCCTCCACTTT	CASSYSNVWERGGSPLHF
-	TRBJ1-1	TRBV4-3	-	TGCGCCAGCAGCCAAGAGTCGGCGGGGGGCCATTTCTTT	CASSQESAGGHFF
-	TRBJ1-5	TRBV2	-	TGTGCCAGCAGTGTGGGAGGGCAGGGGCGAGGTCAGCCCCAGCATTTT	CASSVGGQGRGQPQHF
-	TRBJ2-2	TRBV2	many	TGTGCCAGCAGGGTGGGGTCCGGGGAGCTGTTTTTT	CASRVGSGELFF
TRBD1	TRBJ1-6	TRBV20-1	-	TGCAGTGCCGGGACAGATTTGGTGAATTCACCCCTCCACTTT	CSAGTDLVNSPLHF
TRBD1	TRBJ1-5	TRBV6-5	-	TGTGCCAGCAGTTTCCGGGACAGGGAGAGTCAGCCCCAGCATTTT	CASSFRDRESQPQHF
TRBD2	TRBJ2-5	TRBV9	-	TGTGCCAGCAGCGTAGAGGGGACTAGCGCGAGAGAGACCCAGTACTTC	CASSVEGTSARETQYF
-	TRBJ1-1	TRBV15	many	TGTGCCACCAGCAGAGGAGACAGCCCGGTCACTGAAGCTTTCTTT	CATSRGDSPVTEAFF
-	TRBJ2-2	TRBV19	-	TGTGCCGGTAGTACCCGGGATAGGAACACCGGGGAGCTGTTTTTT	CAGSTRDRNTGELFF
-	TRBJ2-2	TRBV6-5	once	TGTGCCAGCAGTTACAGGGGCAGGGGAAGGACCGGGGAGCTGTTTTTT	CASSYRGRGRTGELFF
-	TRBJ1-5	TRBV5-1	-	TGCGCCAGCAGCTTTAACAGGGAGGGCGACCAAGAGACCCAGTACTTT	CASSFNREGDQETQYF
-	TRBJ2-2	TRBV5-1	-	TGCGCCAGCGGGTGGGGGGCTACGAAGACCGGGGAGCTGTTTTTT	CASGWGATKTGELFF
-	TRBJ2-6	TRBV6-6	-	TGTGCCAGCAGTATGCCTGGGGCCAACGTCCTGACTTTC	CASSMPGANVLTF
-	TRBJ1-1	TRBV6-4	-	TGTGCCAGCAGTTCGAAGGCAAACACTGAAGCTTTCTTT	CASSSKANTEAFF
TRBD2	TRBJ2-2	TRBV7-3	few	TGTGCCAGCAGCTTCCAGGGACTAGGAGCCGGGGAGCTGTTTTTT	CASSFQGLGAGELFF
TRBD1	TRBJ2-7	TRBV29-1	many	TGCAGCGTTGTACAGGGGGCGGGGGAGCAGTACTTC	CSVVQGAGEQYF